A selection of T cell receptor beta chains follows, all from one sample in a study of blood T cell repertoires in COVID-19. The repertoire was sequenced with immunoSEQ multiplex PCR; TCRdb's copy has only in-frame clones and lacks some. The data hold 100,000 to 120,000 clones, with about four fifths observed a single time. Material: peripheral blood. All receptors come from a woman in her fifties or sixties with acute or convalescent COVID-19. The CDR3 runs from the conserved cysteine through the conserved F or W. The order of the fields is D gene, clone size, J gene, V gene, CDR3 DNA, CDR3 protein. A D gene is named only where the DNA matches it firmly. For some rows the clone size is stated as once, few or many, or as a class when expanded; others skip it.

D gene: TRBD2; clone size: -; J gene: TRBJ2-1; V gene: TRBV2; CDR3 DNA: TGTGCCAGCAGGGCCCTGACTAGCGGGGGGCTCAATGAGCAGTTCTTC; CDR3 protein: CASRALTSGGLNEQFF
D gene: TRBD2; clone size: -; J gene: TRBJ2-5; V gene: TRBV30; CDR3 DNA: TGTGCCTGGAGTCCCAAGGGCGGGGGGAAGACCCAGTACTTC; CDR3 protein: CAWSPKGGGKTQYF
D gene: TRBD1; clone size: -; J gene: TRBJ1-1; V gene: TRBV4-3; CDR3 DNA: TGCGGATCACAGGGGTCTAAAGCTTTCTTT; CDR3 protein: CGSQGSKAFF
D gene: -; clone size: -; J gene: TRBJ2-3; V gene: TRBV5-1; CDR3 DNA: TGCGCCAGCAGCCCACAGGGTCCGATCGCAGATACGCAGTATTTT; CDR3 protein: CASSPQGPIADTQYF
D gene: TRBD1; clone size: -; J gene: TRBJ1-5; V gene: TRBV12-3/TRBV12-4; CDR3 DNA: TGTGCCAGTACGACAGGGGGAAGTCAGCCCCAGCATTTT; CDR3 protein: CASTTGGSQPQHF
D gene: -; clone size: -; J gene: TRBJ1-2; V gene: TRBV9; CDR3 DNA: TGTGCCAGCAGCGCCCACAGGGATCCTAACTATGGCTACACCTTC; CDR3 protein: CASSAHRDPNYGYTF
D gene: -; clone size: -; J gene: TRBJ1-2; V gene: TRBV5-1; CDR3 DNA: TGCGCCAGCAGCCCAGGAATGAATAACTATGGCTACACCTTC; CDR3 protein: CASSPGMNNYGYTF
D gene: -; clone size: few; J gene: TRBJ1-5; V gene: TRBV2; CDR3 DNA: TGTGCCAGCAGTGAAACTAATCAGCCCCAGCATTTT; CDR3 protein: CASSETNQPQHF
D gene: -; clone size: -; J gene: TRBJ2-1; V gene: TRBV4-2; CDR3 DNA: TGTGCCAGCAGCCCTCCGGTCAGGGGAAAGAACAATGAGCAGTTCTTC; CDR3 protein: CASSPPVRGKNNEQFF
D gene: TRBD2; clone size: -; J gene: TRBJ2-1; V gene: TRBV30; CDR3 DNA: TGTGCCTGGTCCCAGCGGGGTGACAATGAGCAGTTCTTC; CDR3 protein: CAWSQRGDNEQFF
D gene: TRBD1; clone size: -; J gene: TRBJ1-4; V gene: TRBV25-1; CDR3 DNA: TGTGCCAGCAGTGAGCCGACAGGGTTAAGGGAAAAACTGTTTTTT; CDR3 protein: CASSEPTGLREKLFF
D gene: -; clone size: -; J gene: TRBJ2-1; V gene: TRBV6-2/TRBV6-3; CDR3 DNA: TGTGCCAGCAGCAACCAGGGTTTCGGGGGCTACAATGAGCAGTTCTTC; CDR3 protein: CASSNQGFGGYNEQFF
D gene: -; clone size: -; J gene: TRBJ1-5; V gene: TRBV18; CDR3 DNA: TGTGCCAGTCCAGAGGCGGGAGGTCCATATCAGCCCCAGCATTTT; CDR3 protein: CASPEAGGPYQPQHF
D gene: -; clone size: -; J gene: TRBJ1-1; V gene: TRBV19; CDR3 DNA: TGTGCCAGTAGTCCAGAAGAGCGCACTGAAGCTTTCTTT; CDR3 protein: CASSPEERTEAFF
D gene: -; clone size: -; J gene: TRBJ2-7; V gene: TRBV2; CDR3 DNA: TGTGCCAGCACGGCCGGAGGGCTAGCCTACGAGCAGTACTTC; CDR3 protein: CASTAGGLAYEQYF
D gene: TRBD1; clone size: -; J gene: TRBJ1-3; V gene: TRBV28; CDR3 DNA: TGTGCCAGCAGTTCAGGGGGCCTATCTGGAAACACCATATATTTT; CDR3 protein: CASSSGGLSGNTIYF
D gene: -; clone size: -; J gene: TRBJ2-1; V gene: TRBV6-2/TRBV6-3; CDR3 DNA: TGTGCCAGCAGCCCTTTCCTGGGGGGTCAGTACAATGAGCAGTTCTTC; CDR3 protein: CASSPFLGGQYNEQFF
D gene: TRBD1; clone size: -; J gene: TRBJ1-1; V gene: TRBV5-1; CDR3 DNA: TGCGCCAGCAGCTCGGGACAGGGGTTGAACACTGAAGCTTTCTTT; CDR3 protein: CASSSGQGLNTEAFF
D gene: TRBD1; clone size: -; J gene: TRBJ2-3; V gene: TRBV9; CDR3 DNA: TGTGCCAGCAGCGGACAGGGGGTAAGCACAGATACGCAGTATTTT; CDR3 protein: CASSGQGVSTDTQYF